This T cell receptor beta chain was captured by sequencing in a study of blood T cell repertoires in COVID-19. CDR1 and CDR2 (germline): MGHDK, SYGVNS. V was trimmed by 8 bases and J by 0 bases, leaving 14 bases between them. The CDR3 length is 15 residues. Original processing notes: Nucleated cell number was recorded as an estimate derived from reference gene primer amplification. Method: immunoSEQ multiplex PCR; TCRdb's copy keeps in-frame clones and lacks some. Clone size and the V and J calls come from that table; the DNA yielded D and trimming. The sample shows around 130,000 clones, roughly 80% of them seen only once.

The TCR originated in a woman older than 75 with acute or convalescent COVID-19. Sequences were obtained from peripheral blood. The chain has TRBV25-1 and TRBJ1-3; the D gene is possibly TRBD1 (6 bases). In nucleotides, the CDR3 is TGTGCCAGCTCCCCGGGGACAACCTCTGGAAACACCATATATTTT. It is translated as CASSPGTTSGNTIYF. The full variable domain, rest sourced from reference TRBV25-1 and TRBJ1-3, is EADIYQTPRYLVIGTGKKITLECSQTMGHDKMYWYQQDPGMELHLIHYSYGVNSTEKGDLSSESTVSRIRTEHFPLTLESARPSHTSQYLCASSPGTTSGNTIYFGEGSWLTVV.